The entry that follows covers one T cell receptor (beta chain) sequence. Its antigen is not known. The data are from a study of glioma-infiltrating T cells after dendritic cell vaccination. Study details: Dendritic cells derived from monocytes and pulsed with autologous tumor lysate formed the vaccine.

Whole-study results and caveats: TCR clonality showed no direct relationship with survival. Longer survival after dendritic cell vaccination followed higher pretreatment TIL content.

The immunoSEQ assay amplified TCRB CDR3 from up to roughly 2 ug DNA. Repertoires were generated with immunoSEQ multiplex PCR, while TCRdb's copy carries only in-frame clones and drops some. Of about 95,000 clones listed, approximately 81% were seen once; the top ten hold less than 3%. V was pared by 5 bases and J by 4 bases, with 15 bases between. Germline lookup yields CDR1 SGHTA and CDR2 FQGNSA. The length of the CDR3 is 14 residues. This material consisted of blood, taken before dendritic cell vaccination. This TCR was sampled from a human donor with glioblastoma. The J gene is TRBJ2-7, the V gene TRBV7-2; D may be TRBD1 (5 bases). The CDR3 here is CASSGKGQGYEQYF. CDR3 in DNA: TGTGCCAGCAGCGGAAAAGGGCAGGGTTACGAGCAGTACTTC.